Below, 2 T cell receptor beta chains from the same sample are listed, as sequenced in a study of blood T cell repertoires in COVID-19. Sequencing used immunoSEQ multiplex PCR; TCRdb keeps in-frame clones, though not all of them. The table lists 300,000 to 400,000 clones, 89% of them singletons. Sequenced: peripheral blood. The source of these receptors is a woman in her twenties or thirties with COVID-19, enrolled during active disease.

The genes are TRBV10-3 and TRBJ2-7, with TRBD1 identical over 7 bases. V dropped 4 bases and J dropped 2; count of bases not matched to a gene: 20. Germline CDR1 ENHRY, CDR2 SYGVKD. The CDR3 has 19 residues. CDR3 sequence reads: CAISAHPGQLIGDTYEQYV. DNA of the CDR3: TGTGCCATCAGTGCACACCCGGGACAGCTTATCGGGGACACCTACGAGCAGTACGTC.

V usage is TRBV28 and J usage is TRBJ2-3; TRBD2 matches at 8 bases. CDR1 is MDHEN, CDR2 SYDVKM, per germline. V trimming: 3 bases; J trimming: 5 bases; junction bases outside the gene matches: 4. The CDR3 is 14 residues long. This CDR3 reads CASSFPGGLDTQYF. CDR3 in DNA: TGTGCCAGCAGTTTCCCGGGGGGGTTAGATACGCAGTATTTT.